This TCR beta chain was sequenced during a study of T cells in Graves' hyperthyroidism and ophthalmopathy. V was clipped by 5 bases and J by 6 bases, with 14 bases between them. Germline V gene lookup returns CDR1 SGHTA and CDR2 FQGTGA. This CDR3 has 15 amino acids. Amplified regions were TCR beta CDR3 sequences from RNA transcripts. HTBI primers were employed in a first-round RT-PCR of the TCR CDR3. TCRdb recomputed calls from the multiplex PCR reads with MiXCR, one row per CDR3 protein. Of around 290,000 distinct CDR3 sequences detected, about 18% appear once; the ten largest clones hold approximately 60%. This clonotype was detected ten times or more.

Material for sequencing was blood. This receptor was obtained from a woman aged 55-69 years with Graves' ophthalmopathy. The chain couples TRBV7-3 to TRBJ1-6; tentatively, D is TRBD1 (6 bases). Here the CDR3 reads CASSTQGGGNSPLHF. CDR3 DNA sequence: TGTGCCAGCAGCACACAGGGAGGCGGTAATTCACCCCTCCACTTT.